A selection of T cell receptor beta chains follows, all from one sample in a study of cytomegalovirus exposure and HLA in healthy donors. Libraries were prepared by immunoSEQ multiplex PCR; TCRdb keeps only in-frame clonotypes and omits some of them. The data hold 100,000 to 150,000 clones, with 82% observed a single time. The sequenced material came from PBMCs. These receptor sequences come from a boy under 10 years old in good health and CMV-seronegative. Each CDR3 is given without its conserved first and last residue.

V,CDR3
TRBV7-2,ASSLGTGKPYEQY
TRBV30,AWTPGGGSPLH
TRBV7-8,ASSLREVAGGPGNEQF
TRBV18,ASSPLPGGSYNSPLH
TRBV15,ATSRVGGTIAY
TRBV4-2,ASSQDQAAGEMNTGELF
TRBV1,TSSQDLGQGNEQF
TRBV7-9,ASRPPAGNPNEKLF
TRBV7-3,ASSLSGGNTEAF
TRBV29-1,SVDREGTEAF
TRBV30,AWNLDRDYGYT
TRBV5-8,ASSPQGQRPYEQY
TRBV7-6,ASSRGQGALETQY
TRBV14,ASSLVGEETVILGETQY
TRBV19,ASSRTSGGQYQETQY
TRBV2,ASSEFGTGTTNEKLF
TRBV18,ASSPQVAQPNEKLF